The 19 T cell receptor beta chains reported below all come from one sample, sequenced in a study of blood T cell repertoires in COVID-19. The method was immunoSEQ multiplex PCR; TCRdb's version includes in-frame clones alone and lacks a portion of them. The sample comprises 250,000 to 350,000 clones, 80% to 90% of which are singletons, and about 1.2% rests with the top ten. The material sequenced was peripheral blood. These receptors were obtained from a woman aged 50 to 60 with acute or convalescent COVID-19.

With respect to this clone: Other DNA sequences in this specimen translate into the identical CDR3. J is TRBJ1-6 and V is TRBV7-6; 7 nucleotides line up with TRBD1. Germline V lookup: CDR1 SGHVS, CDR2 FNYEAQ. V was pared by 5 bases and J by 7 bases, with 5 bases of the junction left unmatched. The CDR3 length is 14 residues. The CDR3 sequence: CASSPGQSNSPLHF. The DNA of the CDR3 is TGTGCCAGCAGCCCGGGACAGTCAAATTCACCCCTCCACTTT.

This clone appeared once. The genes are TRBV11-1 and TRBJ1-2, with a weak D call TRBD1 (5 bases). CDR3 length: 12 residues. Trimming took off 6 bases at V and 8 bases at J, with 13 bases between the two ends. Germline V gives CDR1 SGHAT, CDR2 FQDESV (reference sequence). The CDR3 is CASSSGRGGYTF. The CDR3 DNA follows: TGTGCCAGCAGTTCGGGACGGGGGGGCTACACCTTC.

This sequence joins TRBV27 and TRBJ2-3; a weak D match, TRBD2 (5 bases). The germline CDR1 and CDR2 sequences are MNHEY and SMNVEV (reference sequence). The CDR3 contains 13 residues. Trimming stripped 4 bases from V and 5 bases from J, with 10 bases between. The chain's CDR3 is CASSYGMRDTQYF. CDR3 nucleotide sequence: TGTGCCAGCAGTTACGGGATGAGAGATACGCAGTATTTT.

The rearrangement uses TRBV7-3 and TRBJ1-2; 10 bases line up with TRBD1. CDR3 length: 15 residues. J was trimmed by 9 bases and V by 5 bases; bases with no gene match: 12. The germline V gene has CDR1 SGHTA and CDR2 FQGTGA. The CDR3 sequence is CASSLPGTGDGSYTF. The CDR3 DNA reads as TGTGCCAGCAGCCTACCCGGGACAGGGGACGGAAGCTACACCTTC.

The chain carries TRBV4-1 and TRBJ1-1; D is ambiguous. Looked up from germline, CDR1 is MGHRA and CDR2 is YSYEKL. The length of the CDR3 is 14 residues. V was clipped by 4 bases and J by 4 bases, with 13 bases between them. The CDR3 region is CASSPATWATEAFF. In nucleotides, the CDR3 is TGCGCCAGCAGCCCGGCCACATGGGCCACTGAAGCTTTCTTT.

The chain couples TRBV3-1 (or the pseudogene TRBV3-2) to TRBJ1-2; TRBD1 agrees at 8 bases. CDR1 is LGHDT, CDR2 YNNKEL, per germline (reference sequence). V lost 1 base and J lost 4; bases outside the gene matches: 2. The CDR3 has 14 residues. The CDR3 is CASSQATGVYGYTF. CDR3 DNA sequence: TGTGCCAGCAGCCAAGCGACAGGGGTCTATGGCTACACCTTC.

V usage is TRBV9 and J usage is TRBJ1-4; 9 positions match TRBD1. With 3 bases clipped from V and 3 bases from J, the junction kept 6 bases outside the gene matches. Germline values: CDR1 SGDLS, CDR2 YYNGEE. The CDR3 extends over 16 amino acids. For the CDR3, the DNA is TGTGCCAGCAGCGCCAGACAGGGGGTCCCTAATGAAAAACTGTTTTTT. Its protein product is CASSARQGVPNEKLFF.

CDR3 coding DNA: TGCGCCAGCAGCTTAGGACAGACCGTCGAAAAACTGTTTTTT. Its translation is CASSLGQTVEKLFF. The rearrangement uses TRBV5-1 and TRBJ1-4; tentative D call: TRBD1 (6 bases). This CDR3 is 14 amino acids long. The germline V and J ends were trimmed by 2 bases and 8 bases, with 13 bases remaining between them. Germline V gives CDR1 SGHRS, CDR2 YFSETQ.

The chain is built from TRBV7-2 and TRBJ2-7; 14 bases match TRBD2. Per the germline V gene, CDR1 is SGHTA and CDR2 is FQGNSA. This CDR3 region has 14 residues. J was trimmed by 6 bases and V by 6 bases; bases with no gene match: 4. CDR3 in amino acids: CASRPGTSGSEQYF. The CDR3 nucleotides read TGTGCCAGCAGACCCGGGACTAGCGGGAGCGAGCAGTACTTC.

The V call is TRBV10-3, the J call TRBJ1-1; a weak D match, TRBD1 (6 bases). V gave up 4 bases and J gave up 4 bases, with 16 bases separating them. CDR1 is ENHRY, CDR2 SYGVKD, per germline. This CDR3 comprises 15 residues. The DNA for the CDR3 is TGTGCCATCAGTGTACGGGAGGGGGAAGCCACTGAAGCTTTCTTT. Amino acid sequence: CAISVREGEATEAFF.

This chain connects TRBV27 to TRBJ1-5, with 7 nucleotides matching TRBD1. V trimming: 0 bases; J trimming: 6 bases; junction bases outside the gene matches: 2. Per the germline V gene, CDR1 is MNHEY and CDR2 is SMNVEV (reference sequence). This CDR3 has 14 amino acids. The CDR3 DNA sequence: TGTGCCAGCAGTTTATCAGGGGGCGGTCAGCCCCAGCATTTT. Translating it yields CASSLSGGGQPQHF.

This clone was detected once. The chain combines TRBV5-1 with TRBJ2-3; 7 nucleotides line up with TRBD2. Germline V CDR1 and CDR2: SGHRS, YFSETQ. V lost 1 base, J lost 3 bases, and 8 bases stayed unmatched. The CDR3 extends over 16 amino acids. CDR3 region: CASSLQGGGGTDTQYF. CDR3 nucleotide sequence: TGCGCCAGCAGCTTGCAGGGCGGGGGAGGGACAGATACGCAGTATTTT.

This clone occurred once. The J gene is TRBJ1-6, the V gene TRBV7-6, with 9 bases matching TRBD1. The CDR3 loop spans 18 amino acids. V gave up 4 bases and J gave up 5 bases; unmatched junction bases: 12. CDR1 SGHVS and CDR2 FNYEAQ come from the germline V gene. This CDR3 is CASSSRDRGGTNNSPLHF. The CDR3 DNA reads TGTGCCAGCAGCTCCCGTGACAGGGGGGGGACTAATAATTCACCCCTCCACTTT.

V and J are TRBV27 and TRBJ2-2; TRBD2 is a possible D gene (5 bases). The CDR3 is 11 residues long. Germline CDR1 reads MNHEY; CDR2 reads SMNVEV (reference sequence). The V end was cut by 8 bases, the J end by 8 bases, with 9 bases between. CDR3 nucleotides: TGTGCCAGCGCCATAGCGGGGGAGCTGTTTTTT. This encodes CASAIAGELFF.

This clone was seen a few times. CDR3 sequence: CAWSPRVGVTNEKLFF. CDR3 coding DNA: TGTGCCTGGAGTCCGAGGGTCGGGGTCACTAATGAAAAACTGTTTTTT. V usage is TRBV30 and J usage is TRBJ1-4; D remains unclear. V dropped 2 bases and J dropped 2 bases, with 15 bases sitting between them. Germline CDR1 is GTSNPN and CDR2 is SVGIG (reference sequence). The CDR3 spans 16 residues.

The V call is TRBV9, the J call TRBJ2-2; TRBD1 agrees at 9 bases. The CDR3 is made up of 14 amino acids. The germline V gene has CDR1 SGDLS and CDR2 YYNGEE. J lost 7 bases, V lost 4 bases, and 5 bases had no gene match. DNA of the CDR3: TGTGCCAGCAGCTCACAGGGGGCTTACGGGGAGCTGTTTTTT. Encoded protein: CASSSQGAYGELFF.

This chain joins TRBV29-1 and TRBJ1-2, with D unresolved. The CDR3 consists of 13 residues. V dropped 2 bases and J dropped 4 bases, with 11 bases sitting between them. Germline-derived CDR1 and CDR2 are SQVTM and ANQGSEA. CDR3 DNA: TGCAGCGTTGAAAGGGAGGCCGGCTATGGCTACACCTTC. It encodes CSVEREAGYGYTF.

This chain links TRBV24-1 with TRBJ2-3; TRBD1 matches 10 bases. The CDR3 extends over 17 amino acids. The V and J ends lost 5 bases and 6 bases, in that order; junction bases with no gene match: 13. CDR1 and CDR2 from the germline V gene are KGHDR and SFDVKD. CDR3 in amino acids: CATSATVDRGEGDTQYF. The CDR3 DNA reads as TGTGCCACCAGTGCGACTGTGGACAGGGGGGAAGGTGATACGCAGTATTTT.

V usage is TRBV2 and J usage is TRBJ1-5; no definite D call. CDR1 is SNHLY, CDR2 FYNNEI, per germline. V was pared by 5 bases and J by 6 bases, with 11 bases between. The CDR3 is 13 residues long. CDR3 amino acids: CASSLGGGQPQHF. CDR3 nucleotide sequence: TGTGCCAGCAGTCTCGGAGGTGGTCAGCCCCAGCATTTT.